The clone carrying this TCR beta chain was detected only a few times. A single record per CDR3 protein comes from TCRdb applying MiXCR to the 5' RACE reads. This sample has approximately 190,000 distinct CDR3 sequences, with 15% found just once. The data originate from a study of identical twins. V was shortened by 4 bases and J by 1 base, with 13 bases between the two germline ends. The CDR3 length is 16 residues. CDR1 and CDR2 (germline): SGHDN, FVKESK. These data were also filed under a second study, of T cells expressing NK-cell markers.

This chain links TRBV14 with TRBJ2-2; TRBD1 might be the D (6 bases). Sequencing was performed on CD8+ T cells sorted from blood. This TCR came from a woman aged 18-29 years in good health. The CDR3 DNA reads TGTGCCAGCAGCCTTCGGACAGAAAGGAACACCGGGGAGCTGTTTTTT. It is translated as CASSLRTERNTGELFF.